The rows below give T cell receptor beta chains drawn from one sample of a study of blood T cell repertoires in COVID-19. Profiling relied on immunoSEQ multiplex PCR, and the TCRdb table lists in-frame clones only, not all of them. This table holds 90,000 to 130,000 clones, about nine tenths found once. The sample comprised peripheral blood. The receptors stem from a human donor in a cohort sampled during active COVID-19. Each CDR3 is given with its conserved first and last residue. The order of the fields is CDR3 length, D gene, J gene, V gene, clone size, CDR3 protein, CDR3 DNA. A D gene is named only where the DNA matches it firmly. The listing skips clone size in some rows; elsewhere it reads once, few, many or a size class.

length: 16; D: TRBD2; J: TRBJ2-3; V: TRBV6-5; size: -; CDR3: CASSYLTSGSTDTQYF; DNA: TGTGCCAGCAGTTACCTGACTAGCGGCAGCACAGATACGCAGTATTTT
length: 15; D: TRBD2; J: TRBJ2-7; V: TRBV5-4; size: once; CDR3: CASSMGTSGSYEQYF; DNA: TGTGCCAGCAGCATGGGGACTAGCGGGAGCTACGAGCAGTACTTC
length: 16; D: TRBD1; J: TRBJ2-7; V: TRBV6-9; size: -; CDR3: CASSYLGTGTTYEQYF; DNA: TGTGCCAGCAGTTATCTAGGGACAGGGACTACCTACGAGCAGTACTTC
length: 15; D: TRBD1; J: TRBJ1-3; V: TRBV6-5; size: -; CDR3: CASTFGTAGRNTIYF; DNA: TGTGCCAGCACCTTCGGGACAGCTGGTAGAAACACCATATATTTT
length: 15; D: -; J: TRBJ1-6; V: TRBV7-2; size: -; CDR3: CASSYIGGGNSPLHF; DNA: TGTGCCAGCAGCTACATTGGGGGGGGTAATTCACCCCTCCACTTT
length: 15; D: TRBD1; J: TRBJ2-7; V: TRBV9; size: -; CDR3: CASSAGGQDPYEQYF; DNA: TGTGCCAGCAGCGCTGGGGGACAGGACCCGTACGAGCAGTACTTC
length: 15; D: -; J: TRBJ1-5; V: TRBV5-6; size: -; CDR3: CASSLAAGRDQPQHF; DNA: TGTGCCAGCAGCTTGGCCGCAGGGAGGGATCAGCCCCAGCATTTT
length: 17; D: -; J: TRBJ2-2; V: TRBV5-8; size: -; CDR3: CASSLGPGEPNTGELFF; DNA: TGTGCCAGCAGCTTGGGCCCGGGGGAGCCGAACACCGGGGAGCTGTTTTTT
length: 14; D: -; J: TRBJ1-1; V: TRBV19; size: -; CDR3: CASSIIGTYTEAFF; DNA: TGTGCCAGTAGTATAATTGGGACATACACTGAAGCTTTCTTT
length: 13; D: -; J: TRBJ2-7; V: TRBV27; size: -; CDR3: CASSMTVSYEQYF; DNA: TGTGCCAGCAGTATGACTGTCTCCTACGAGCAGTACTTC
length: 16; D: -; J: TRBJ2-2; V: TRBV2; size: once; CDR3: CASRQGQFANTGELFF; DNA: TGTGCCAGCAGGCAAGGACAGTTCGCGAACACCGGGGAGCTGTTTTTT
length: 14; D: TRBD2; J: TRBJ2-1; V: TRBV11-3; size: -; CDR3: CASSLGASGGEQFF; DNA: TGTGCCAGCAGCTTAGGGGCTAGCGGGGGGGAGCAGTTCTTC
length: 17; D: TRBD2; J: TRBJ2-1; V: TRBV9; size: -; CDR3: CASSSSTSGSSYNEQFF; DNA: TGTGCCAGCAGCTCGTCAACTAGCGGTAGCTCCTACAATGAGCAGTTCTTC
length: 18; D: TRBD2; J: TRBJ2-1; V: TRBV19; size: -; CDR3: CASSSGLAGVSSYNEQFF; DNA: TGTGCCAGTAGTAGTGGACTAGCGGGAGTGAGCTCCTACAATGAGCAGTTCTTC
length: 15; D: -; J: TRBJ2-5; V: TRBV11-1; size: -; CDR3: CASSPKGWPEGTQYF; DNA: TGTGCCAGCAGCCCCAAGGGGTGGCCGGAGGGGACCCAGTACTTC
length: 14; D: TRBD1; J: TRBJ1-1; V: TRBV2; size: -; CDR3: CASSGQGARTEAFF; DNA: TGTGCCAGCAGTGGACAGGGGGCGAGGACTGAAGCTTTCTTT
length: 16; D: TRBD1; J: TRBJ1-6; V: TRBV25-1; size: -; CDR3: CASTGQGSSYNSPLHF; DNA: TGTGCCAGCACCGGACAGGGGAGCTCCTATAATTCACCCCTCCACTTT
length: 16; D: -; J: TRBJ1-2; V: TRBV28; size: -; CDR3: CASSLSGGWGNYGYTF; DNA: TGTGCCAGCAGTTTATCAGGAGGGTGGGGGAACTATGGCTACACCTTC
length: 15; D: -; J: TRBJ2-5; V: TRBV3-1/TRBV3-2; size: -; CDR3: CASSQDQTSGETQYF; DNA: TGTGCCAGCAGCCAAGATCAAACATCAGGGGAGACCCAGTACTTC
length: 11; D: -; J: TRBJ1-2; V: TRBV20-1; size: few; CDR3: CRVRKNYGYTF; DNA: TGCAGGGTGAGGAAGAACTATGGCTACACCTTC
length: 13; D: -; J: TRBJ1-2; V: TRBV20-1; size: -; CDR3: CSASSSGEFGYTF; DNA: TGCAGTGCTAGTAGCTCAGGGGAGTTTGGCTACACCTTC
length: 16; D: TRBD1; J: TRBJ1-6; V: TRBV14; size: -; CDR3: CASSHLEGGDNSPLHF; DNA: TGTGCCAGCAGCCATCTAGAAGGGGGCGATAATTCACCCCTCCACTTT
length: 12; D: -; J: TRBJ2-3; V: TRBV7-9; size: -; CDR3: CASSSSTDTQYF; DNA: TGTGCCAGCAGTTCTAGCACAGATACGCAGTATTTT
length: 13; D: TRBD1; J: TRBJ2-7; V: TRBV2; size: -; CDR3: CATMGQDAYEQYF; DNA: TGTGCCACCATGGGACAGGATGCCTACGAGCAGTACTTC
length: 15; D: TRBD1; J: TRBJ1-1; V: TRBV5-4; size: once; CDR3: CASSLGTGRPPEAFF; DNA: TGTGCCAGCAGCCTAGGGACAGGGCGGCCACCTGAAGCTTTCTTT
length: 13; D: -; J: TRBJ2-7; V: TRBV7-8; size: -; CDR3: CASSLYESYEQYF; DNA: TGTGCCAGCAGCTTATATGAGTCCTACGAGCAGTACTTC
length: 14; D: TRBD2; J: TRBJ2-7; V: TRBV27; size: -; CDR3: CASSLLGLAGEQYF; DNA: TGTGCCAGCAGTTTATTAGGTCTAGCGGGAGAGCAGTACTTC
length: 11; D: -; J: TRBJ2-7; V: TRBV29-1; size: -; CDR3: CSVPQGNEQYF; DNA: TGCAGCGTTCCACAGGGCAACGAGCAGTACTTC
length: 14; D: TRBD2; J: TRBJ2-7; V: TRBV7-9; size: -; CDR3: CASSRGGRDYEQYF; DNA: TGTGCCAGCAGCCGGGGGGGCAGAGACTACGAGCAGTACTTC
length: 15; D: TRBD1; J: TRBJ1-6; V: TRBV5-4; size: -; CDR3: CASNLQGAQLGPLHF; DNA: TGTGCCAGCAATTTACAGGGGGCGCAGTTAGGACCCCTCCACTTT
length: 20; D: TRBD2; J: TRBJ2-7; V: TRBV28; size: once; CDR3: CASSYADGGTGLHGVYEQYF; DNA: TGTGCCAGCAGCTACGCCGACGGGGGGACTGGGCTCCATGGGGTATACGAGCAGTACTTC
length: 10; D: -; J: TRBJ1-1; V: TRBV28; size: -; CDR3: CASGGLGAFF; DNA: TGTGCCAGCGGAGGGCTGGGGGCTTTCTTT
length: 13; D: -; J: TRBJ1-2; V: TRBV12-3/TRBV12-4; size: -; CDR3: CASSPDRLGPYTF; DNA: TGTGCCAGCAGTCCTGACAGACTAGGGCCCTACACCTTC
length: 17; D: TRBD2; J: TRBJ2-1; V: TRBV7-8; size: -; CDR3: CASSLFLAGGGYNEQFF; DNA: TGTGCCAGCAGCTTATTCCTAGCGGGAGGGGGATACAATGAGCAGTTCTTC
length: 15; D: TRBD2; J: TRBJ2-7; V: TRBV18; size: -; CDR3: CASSSGVTVANEQYF; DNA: TGTGCCAGCTCCAGCGGGGTGACAGTAGCCAACGAGCAGTACTTC
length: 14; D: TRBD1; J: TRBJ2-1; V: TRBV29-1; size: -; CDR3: CSVPGQGYYNEQFF; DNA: TGCAGCGTCCCCGGACAGGGCTATTACAATGAGCAGTTCTTC
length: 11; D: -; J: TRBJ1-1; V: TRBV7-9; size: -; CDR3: CASFGGTEAFF; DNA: TGTGCCAGCTTTGGGGGGACTGAAGCTTTCTTT
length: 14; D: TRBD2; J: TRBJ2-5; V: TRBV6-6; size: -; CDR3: CASSRTGGQETQYF; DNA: TGTGCCAGCAGCCGAACCGGGGGGCAAGAGACCCAGTACTTC
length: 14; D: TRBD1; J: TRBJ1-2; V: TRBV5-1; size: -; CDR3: CASSSTGTANGYTF; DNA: TGCGCCAGCAGCTCTACCGGGACAGCAAATGGCTACACCTTC
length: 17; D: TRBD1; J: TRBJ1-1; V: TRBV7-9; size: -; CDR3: CASSPLGTGGANTEAFF; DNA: TGTGCCAGCAGCCCGCTCGGGACAGGGGGTGCGAACACTGAAGCTTTCTTT
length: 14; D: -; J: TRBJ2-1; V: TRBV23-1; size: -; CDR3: CASSLHCGNNEQFF; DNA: TGCGCCAGCAGCCTTCATTGCGGTAACAATGAGCAGTTCTTC
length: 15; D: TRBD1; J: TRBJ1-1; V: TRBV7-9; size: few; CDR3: CASSPGQVENTEAFF; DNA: TGTGCCAGCAGCCCTGGACAGGTAGAGAACACTGAAGCTTTCTTT
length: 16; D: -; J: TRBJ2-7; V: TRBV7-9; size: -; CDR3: CASSPVTGYLDYEQYF; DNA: TGTGCCAGCAGCCCGGTCACAGGGTACTTAGACTACGAGCAGTACTTC
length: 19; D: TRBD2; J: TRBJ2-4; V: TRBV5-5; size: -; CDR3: CASSLDAGRGSVSKNIQYF; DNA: TGTGCCAGCAGCTTGGATGCAGGGCGGGGGAGTGTATCCAAAAACATTCAGTACTTC
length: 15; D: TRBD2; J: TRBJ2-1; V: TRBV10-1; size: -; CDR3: CASSDSGRGYNEQFF; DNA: TGCGCCAGCAGTGATTCCGGGAGGGGATACAATGAGCAGTTCTTC
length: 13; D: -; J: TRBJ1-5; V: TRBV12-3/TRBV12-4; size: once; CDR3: CASTRGSNQPQHF; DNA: TGTGCCAGCACCCGCGGGAGCAATCAGCCCCAGCATTTT
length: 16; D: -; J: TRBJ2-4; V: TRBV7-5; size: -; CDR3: CARSPAGGWAKNIQYF; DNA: TGTGCCAGAAGCCCGGCAGGGGGCTGGGCCAAAAACATTCAGTACTTC
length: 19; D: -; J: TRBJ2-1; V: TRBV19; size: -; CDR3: CATARAHFVLEAGYNEQFF; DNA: TGTGCCACCGCTAGGGCCCATTTTGTGCTGGAAGCGGGCTACAATGAGCAGTTCTTC
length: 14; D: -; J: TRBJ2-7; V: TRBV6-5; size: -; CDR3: CASGSLASAYEQYF; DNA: TGTGCCAGCGGCTCCCTGGCTAGTGCCTACGAGCAGTACTTC
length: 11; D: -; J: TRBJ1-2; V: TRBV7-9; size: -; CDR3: CASIGGYGYTF; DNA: TGTGCCAGCATCGGAGGCTATGGCTACACCTTC
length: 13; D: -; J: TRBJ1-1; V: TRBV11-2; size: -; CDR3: CASSLKRNTEAFF; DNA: TGTGCCAGCAGCTTAAAGAGGAACACTGAAGCTTTCTTT
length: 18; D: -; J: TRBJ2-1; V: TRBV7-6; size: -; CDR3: CASMDLAGRGLPDNEQFF; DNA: TGTGCCAGCATGGATTTGGCGGGAAGGGGTCTCCCTGACAATGAGCAGTTCTTC
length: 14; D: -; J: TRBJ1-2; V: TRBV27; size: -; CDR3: CASSLSYGFNGYTF; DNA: TGTGCCAGCAGTTTATCGTACGGGTTTAATGGCTACACCTTC
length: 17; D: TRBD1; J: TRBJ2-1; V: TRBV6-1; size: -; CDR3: CASSEVKGQGPVHEQFF; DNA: TGTGCCAGCAGTGAAGTGAAAGGACAGGGGCCCGTCCATGAGCAGTTCTTC
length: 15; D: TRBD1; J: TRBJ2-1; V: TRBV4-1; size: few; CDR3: CASSPWGTGYNEQFF; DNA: TGCGCCAGCAGCCCTTGGGGGACAGGATACAATGAGCAGTTCTTC
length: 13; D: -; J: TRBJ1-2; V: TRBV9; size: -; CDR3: CASSVGPRGDYTF; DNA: TGTGCCAGCAGCGTAGGTCCCAGGGGAGACTACACCTTC